A selection of T cell receptor beta chains follows, all from one sample in a study of shared clonotypes between healthy human individuals. Clones were read by immunoSEQ multiplex PCR, and TCRdb kept only the in-frame ones, dropping some. The profile shows fewer than 1.8 million clones, around 98.5% of them singletons. The sequenced sample was naive CD4+ T cells sorted from blood. These receptors came from a man between 25 and 39 years old in good health. The CDR3 runs from the conserved cysteine through the conserved F or W. The D gene is left open where the match is weak. Where a row states a size, it is once, few, many or the class of an expanded clone; other rows omit it.

TRBJ2-5 | TRBV11-2 | - | - | TGTGCCAGCAGCCGAAGACGGAGCCAAGAGACCCAGTACTTC | CASSRRRSQETQYF
TRBJ2-5 | TRBV5-1 | - | - | TGCGCCAGCAGCTTGGCCGAGCGGTTGACCCAGTACTTC | CASSLAERLTQYF
TRBJ1-1 | TRBV2 | - | - | TGTGCCAGCAGTGAACTGCAGAACACTGAAGCTTTCTTT | CASSELQNTEAFF
TRBJ1-2 | TRBV30 | - | - | TGTGCCTGGAGTCGGGAAGGACGGATTAACTATGGCTACACCTTC | CAWSREGRINYGYTF
TRBJ2-3 | TRBV5-1 | once | - | TGCGCCAGCAGCTTGGAATTGATTGGGTCAGATACGCAGTATTTT | CASSLELIGSDTQYF
TRBJ1-1 | TRBV2 | - | TRBD1 | TGTGCCAGCAGTGTGCTAGAGACAGGGATGTCTGAAGCTTTCTTT | CASSVLETGMSEAFF
TRBJ1-4 | TRBV27 | - | TRBD1 | TGTGCCAGCACATCTCTCCCAGGGGGAGGAGAAAAACTGTTTTTT | CASTSLPGGGEKLFF
TRBJ1-2 | TRBV10-3 | - | - | TGTGCCATCACGCGGGGGGTGGGGGATGGCTACACCTTC | CAITRGVGDGYTF
TRBJ1-1 | TRBV5-1 | - | - | TGCGCCAGCAGCTTGGCTGTGTTGGGGACTGAAGCTTTCTTT | CASSLAVLGTEAFF
TRBJ2-2 | TRBV4-1 | - | - | TGCGCCAGCAGCCGCCAGGGGACCGGGGAGCTGTTTTTT | CASSRQGTGELFF
TRBJ1-1 | TRBV19 | once | - | TGTGCCAGTAGTCCCCAACTGGCCGCTACTGAAGCTTTCTTT | CASSPQLAATEAFF
TRBJ1-5 | TRBV2 | - | TRBD1 | TGTGCCAGCACTAGCAGGGGGTATCAGCCCCAGCATTTT | CASTSRGYQPQHF
TRBJ2-7 | TRBV6-1 | - | - | TGTGCCACCGCCCTTCTTGTGGGCCTCTACGAGCAGTACTTC | CATALLVGLYEQYF